What follows is one TCR beta chain and its context. It has no known antigen specificity. Nothing much larger sits one base from this clone, and base qualities are not available. V drops 6 bases and J drops 0 bases, leaving 8 bases in between. From the cysteine up to the phenylalanine, the CDR3 has a length of 14 residues. Only CDR3 DNA is held: 42 bases, read in frame from base 1. CDR1 is given as SNHLY and CDR2 as FYNNEI, both from the germline V gene. The sample originates from a study of blood T cell repertoires in COVID-19 (TCRdb year 2020). The study in broad terms: The collaborator samples originated in the United States, Italy and Spain and spanned the acute and convalescent phases of COVID-19. Where available, HLA class I and class II types were taken from metadata supplied by the sample provider and were not determined by assay-based typing. The dataset comprised deeply sampled blood TCRbeta repertoires from subjects exposed to, actively infected with, or recovered from COVID-19. Nearly every sample came with metadata listing a de-identified subject ID, COVID-19 status, age in years and sex. The samples were drawn from two sources: the first 160 participants of the ongoing ImmuneRACE study, and 1,000 to 1,500 subjects contributed by 6 global collaborators. The prospective study material was composed of cDNA or gDNA derived from T cells, B-cell-depleted T cells, or PBMCs. A freely available public database, intended as a resource for researchers studying the immune response to SARS-CoV-2, is where the repertoires were released.

TCRbeta CDR3 regions were amplified from genomic DNA using the immunoSEQ Assay, a bias-controlled multiplex PCR. On the study's bioinformatics: The number of nucleated cells in each sample was estimated by amplification of reference gene primers within the assay. Sequence reads were collapsed and filtered to measure the absolute abundance of every unique TCRbeta CDR3 rearrangement. For each sample, productive Simpson clonality was calculated as the square root of Simpson's diversity index across productive rearrangements. TCRdb's version of the immuneACCESS table is confined to in-frame rearrangements and falls short of the full clone set. An unresolved V gene accounts for under half of the shortfall where checked; the remainder is of unknown origin. V, J and clone size are taken as reported in that table, and D and trimming were inferred from the DNA itself. The sample table records over 400,000 clones; 85% to 90% of these occur just once. 7.8% of the sample goes to the ten largest clones.

What the authors observed across the whole study: How much clinical and demographic metadata was included differed by source and by participant, and the metadata was provided uncurated.

One collaborating source in Seattle enrolled patients during active infection and followed them longitudinally through the course of disease. Each collaborating institution followed its own protocols to collect whole blood in K2EDTA tubes. For TCRbeta analysis, collaborators shipped samples as frozen whole blood, isolated PBMCs, or DNA extracted from either of those sample types. This chain joins TRBV2 to TRBJ2-2; no D gene call is confident. The TCR originated in a woman aged 45 to 65 with COVID-19, enrolled during active disease. Sequenced material: peripheral blood. The CDR3: CASSPKSNTGELFF. The DNA is as follows: TGTGCCAGCAGCCCTAAATCGAACACCGGGGAGCTGTTTTTT.